These T cell receptor beta chains were read from a single sample in a study of T-cell reconstitution after alpha-beta-depleted transplantation in children. TCRdb processed the PCR reads anew with MiXCR; each CDR3 protein has one entry. Altogether roughly 74,000 distinct CDR3 sequences are present, 15% to 20% being singletons, with the ten largest covering about 47%. This specimen consisted of PBMCs, mostly from graft donor cells, obtained 360 days after TCRalphabeta/CD19-depleted stem cell transplant. The origin of the receptors is a male patient aged 2-15 years who had a stem cell transplant for acute lymphoblastic leukemia, so the T cells may come from the graft donor. Each CDR3 is given with its conserved first and last residue. Each record gives: clone size, V gene, D gene, J gene, CDR3 protein, CDR3 DNA. A D gene is named only where the DNA matches it firmly. Size tells how often a clone was seen (once, few, many) or the class of an expanded clone, and some rows leave it out.

-	TRBV4-1	-	TRBJ2-1	CASSQGRDYNEQFF	TGCGCCAGCAGCCAAGGTCGCGACTACAATGAGCAGTTCTTC
few	TRBV10-3	TRBD2	TRBJ2-7	CAISGGTSGIKFYEQYF	TGTGCCATCAGTGGCGGGACTAGCGGGATAAAATTCTACGAGCAGTACTTC
-	TRBV5-1	TRBD2	TRBJ2-3	CASSHQGLAGTDTQYF	TGCGCCAGCAGCCACCAGGGACTAGCGGGCACAGATACGCAGTATTTT
once	TRBV7-8	-	TRBJ2-6	CASSPSTSSSGANVLTF	TGTGCCAGCAGCCCCTCGACCAGTAGCTCTGGGGCCAACGTCCTGACTTTC
-	TRBV3-1	-	TRBJ2-3	CASSQDFGEKTADTQYF	TGTGCCAGCAGCCAAGATTTCGGGGAAAAGACGGCAGATACGCAGTATTTT
-	TRBV20-1	TRBD2	TRBJ2-7	CSATRLAGTYEQYF	TGCAGTGCAACCCGACTAGCGGGAACCTACGAGCAGTACTTC
few	TRBV5-1	-	TRBJ2-7	CASSSQGMVSYEQYF	TGCGCCAGCAGCTCACAGGGAATGGTTTCCTACGAGCAGTACTTC
few	TRBV11-1	-	TRBJ1-1	CASSAAGDTEAFF	TGTGCCAGCAGCGCCGCAGGGGACACTGAAGCTTTCTTT
many	TRBV28	-	TRBJ2-2	CASSLWWQMNTGELFF	TGTGCCAGCAGTTTATGGTGGCAGATGAACACCGGGGAGCTGTTTTTT
few	TRBV7-9	-	TRBJ2-2	CASSLNPGPSSTGELFF	TGTGCCAGCAGCTTAAACCCGGGACCTTCCAGCACCGGGGAGCTGTTTTTT
-	TRBV6-6	-	TRBJ2-7	CASSYDPLGEQYF	TGTGCCAGCAGTTACGACCCCTTGGGAGAGCAGTACTTC
few	TRBV6-1	-	TRBJ1-3	CASRNSPSGNTIYF	TGTGCCAGCAGGAATAGCCCCTCTGGAAACACCATATATTTT
few	TRBV5-1	TRBD1	TRBJ2-5	CASSIQTGNNQETQYF	TGCGCCAGCAGCATTCAGACAGGGAATAACCAAGAGACCCAGTACTTC
many	TRBV10-3	TRBD2	TRBJ2-7	CAISAIGGTSGVEQHF	TGTGCCATCAGTGCTATAGGGGGGACTAGTGGTGTCGAGCAGCACTTC